This is a list of T cell receptor beta chains from one sample in a study of control samples from healthy donors and cancer patients. Assay used: immunoSEQ multiplex PCR; TCRdb lists only in-frame clones, some missing. In the table there are about 80,000 clones, 91% of which are singletons. The sample was blood. These receptors were taken from a middle-aged man in good health. Both conserved end residues are part of each CDR3. Each record gives: V gene, J gene, clone size, D gene, CDR3 DNA, CDR3 protein. D genes are given only for firm matches. Size is omitted from some rows. Given values are once, few, many or a class for expanded clones.

TRBV5-1	TRBJ1-6	.	.	TGCGCCAGCAGCTTGGACGTTTCACCCCTCCACTTT	CASSLDVSPLHF
TRBV30	TRBJ1-4	.	TRBD1	TGTGCCTGGAACCCCGGGACAGGGAATAATGAAAAACTGTTTTTT	CAWNPGTGNNEKLFF
TRBV19	TRBJ2-1	.	.	TGTGCCAGTAGTATGGTTCCCCCAGCCTACAATGAGCAGTTCTTC	CASSMVPPAYNEQFF
TRBV4-1	TRBJ1-4	.	.	TGCGCCAGCAGCCAAGAACCCCCGGACCCGGCAACTAATGAAAAACTGTTTTTT	CASSQEPPDPATNEKLFF
TRBV5-6	TRBJ1-1	once	.	TGTGCCAGCAGCTATATCGGACGGAAGAACACTGAAGCTTTCTTT	CASSYIGRKNTEAFF
TRBV12-3/TRBV12-4	TRBJ1-1	.	.	TGTGCCAGCAGTTTGCAGAACAGTAGATATGCTTTCTTT	CASSLQNSRYAFF
TRBV11-2	TRBJ2-3	.	TRBD2	TGTGCCAGCAGCTCCCAGGGGACTAGCGGGGGGGTTACGCAGTATTTT	CASSSQGTSGGVTQYF
TRBV6-5	TRBJ1-4	.	TRBD1	TGTGCCAGCAGTTACTCCCTGACAGGGGCGGAAAAACTGTTTTTT	CASSYSLTGAEKLFF
TRBV5-4	TRBJ2-3	.	.	TGTGCCAGCAGCCCGGGTCATAATGCAGATACGCAGTATTTT	CASSPGHNADTQYF
TRBV2	TRBJ2-3	.	.	TGTGCCACCGCCCAGGCAGAGAGCACAGATACGCAGTATTTT	CATAQAESTDTQYF
TRBV18	TRBJ1-6	.	.	TGTGCCAGCTCACCAATGGAAGGTATTAGGTCACCCCTCCACTTT	CASSPMEGIRSPLHF
TRBV12-3/TRBV12-4	TRBJ1-1	.	.	TGTGCCAGCATCCCGACGAGGGACACTGAAGCTTTCTTT	CASIPTRDTEAFF
TRBV7-2	TRBJ1-5	.	.	TGTGCCAGCAGCCGTTCAGGGGTGATTGAGCCCCAGCATTTT	CASSRSGVIEPQHF
TRBV7-9	TRBJ1-6	.	.	TGTGCCAGCAGCTCCTACAGGGATTCACCCCTCCACTTT	CASSSYRDSPLHF
TRBV3-1/TRBV3-2	TRBJ2-5	once	.	TGTGCCAGCAGCCAATACGATGAGACCCAGTACTTC	CASSQYDETQYF
TRBV4-3	TRBJ1-1	.	.	TGCGCCAGCAGCCAAGATAAGGTACTAGGAACTGAAGCTTTCTTT	CASSQDKVLGTEAFF
TRBV6-5	TRBJ1-2	.	TRBD1	TGTGCCAGCAGTAAGACAGGGGGCCTGGACTATGGCTACACCTTC	CASSKTGGLDYGYTF
TRBV29-1	TRBJ1-2	.	.	TGCAGCGTTGGGACGGGGGTGGCCTATGGCTACACCTTC	CSVGTGVAYGYTF
TRBV2	TRBJ2-3	.	.	TGTGCCACTCCGGGAGAAAGGGGGGCTAGCACAGATACGCAGTATTTT	CATPGERGASTDTQYF
TRBV12-3/TRBV12-4	TRBJ2-7	.	.	TGTGCCAGCAGAGGTGGATCCTACGAGCAGTACTTC	CASRGGSYEQYF
TRBV10-3	TRBJ2-7	.	.	TGTGCCATCAGTGCGGACAGCTCCTACGAGCAGTACTTC	CAISADSSYEQYF
TRBV15	TRBJ2-7	.	TRBD1	TGTGCCACCAGCACCCCGGGACAGGGGGCCCTGCGGTCGGACGAGCAGTACTTC	CATSTPGQGALRSDEQYF
TRBV30	TRBJ1-4	.	.	TGTGCCTGGTGTCCGGGGGAGGCAACTAATGAAAAACTGTTTTTT	CAWCPGEATNEKLFF
TRBV19	TRBJ2-1	once	.	TGTGCCAGTAGCCCAAAAAGCTCCTACAATGAGCAGTTCTTC	CASSPKSSYNEQFF
TRBV5-1	TRBJ1-2	.	.	TGCGCCAGCAGGAATGATAACTATGGCTACACCTTC	CASRNDNYGYTF
TRBV5-8	TRBJ1-5	few	.	TGTGCCAGCAGCTTGGCCTGGCGGCCCAATCAGCCCCAGCATTTT	CASSLAWRPNQPQHF
TRBV10-2	TRBJ1-5	.	.	TGCGCCAGCAGCGGCCAGGGGCGTCAGCCCCAGCATTTT	CASSGQGRQPQHF
TRBV30	TRBJ2-7	.	.	TGTGCCTGGAGGGGGAACTCCTACGAGCAGTACTTC	CAWRGNSYEQYF
TRBV10-2	TRBJ1-5	few	.	TGCGCCAGCAGTGCCGTAGCTCAGCCCCAGCATTTT	CASSAVAQPQHF
TRBV10-3	TRBJ2-3	.	TRBD2	TGTGCCATCAGTAGACTAGCGGGGGCTAGCACAGATACGCAGTATTTT	CAISRLAGASTDTQYF
TRBV19	TRBJ1-1	.	.	TGTGCCAGTAGTATAAGAGGACCCTTGAACACTGAAGCTTTCTTT	CASSIRGPLNTEAFF
TRBV19	TRBJ1-2	.	.	TGTGCCAGTAGGTGGAAACAGACCTATGGCTACACCTTC	CASRWKQTYGYTF
TRBV7-9	TRBJ2-7	.	.	TGTGCCAGCAGCCTGAACATGCCCTCCTACGAGCAGTACTTC	CASSLNMPSYEQYF
TRBV10-3	TRBJ1-3	.	.	TGTGCCATCAGTTCTACAGGAAACACCATATATTTT	CAISSTGNTIYF
TRBV7-2	TRBJ2-7	.	.	TGTGCCAGCAGCTTGCACGGGATCTCCTACGAGCAGTACTTC	CASSLHGISYEQYF
TRBV2	TRBJ1-6	.	.	TGTGCCAGCAGTGAATGGGGGGGGGCACCCCTCCACTTT	CASSEWGGAPLHF
TRBV5-1	TRBJ1-1	.	.	TGCGCCAGCAGCTTGGTCGACCTCGGGACTGAAGCTTTCTTT	CASSLVDLGTEAFF
TRBV7-9	TRBJ1-2	.	.	TGTGCCAGCAGCGGGTCCGGAGACACCTTC	CASSGSGDTF
TRBV10-3	TRBJ1-3	.	.	TGTGCCATCGAGGACAGCCTTGGAAACACCATATATTTT	CAIEDSLGNTIYF
TRBV3-1/TRBV3-2	TRBJ1-4	.	.	TGTGCCAGCAGTCCCCGGGCGAATGAAAAACTGTTTTTT	CASSPRANEKLFF
TRBV30	TRBJ1-5	.	.	TGTGCCTGGAGTCACAGTAGCAATCAGCCCCAGCATTTT	CAWSHSSNQPQHF
TRBV19	TRBJ2-2	.	.	TGTGCCAGTCAACTTCGACTGGTATTGAGCACCGGGGAGCTGTTTTTT	CASQLRLVLSTGELFF
TRBV4-1	TRBJ1-1	once	TRBD1	TGCGCCAGCAGCCACTTCACAGGGGCCAACACTGAAGCTTTCTTT	CASSHFTGANTEAFF
TRBV11-2	TRBJ2-7	.	TRBD2	TGTGCCAGCAGCTTGAAAGCGGGGGGGCCCAGCGAGCAGTACTTC	CASSLKAGGPSEQYF
TRBV6-6	TRBJ2-7	.	.	TGTGCCTGGAGAACAATATACGAGCAGTACTTC	CAWRTIYEQYF
TRBV7-9	TRBJ1-2	.	.	TGTGCCAGCAGCCGCCCGGTTGAAGATGGCTACACCTTC	CASSRPVEDGYTF
TRBV5-4	TRBJ1-6	.	TRBD1	TGTGCCAGCAGCTTGAAGGACAGGGGATCACCCCTCCACTTT	CASSLKDRGSPLHF
TRBV11-2	TRBJ1-3	.	TRBD1	TGTGCCAGCAGCTTATATCTGACAGGGGGCTCTGGAAACACCATATATTTT	CASSLYLTGGSGNTIYF
TRBV5-4	TRBJ1-2	.	.	TGTGCCAGCAGCTTGGATCCGGGCGACTATGGCTACACCTTC	CASSLDPGDYGYTF
TRBV7-9	TRBJ2-2	.	TRBD2	TGTGCCAGCAGTTCTACGGGGGGGCCAAACACCGGGGAGCTGTTTTTT	CASSSTGGPNTGELFF
TRBV12-5	TRBJ1-1	.	.	TGTGCTAGTGCCCCGATATCTCTACACGGTCCTGAAGCTTTCTTT	CASAPISLHGPEAFF
TRBV18	TRBJ1-1	.	.	TGTGCCAGCTCACCACGGGCACCTTTGGAAGCTTTCTTT	CASSPRAPLEAFF
TRBV19	TRBJ2-3	.	.	TGTGCCAGTAGTATTAACTTGGGAGTCGATACGCAGTATTTT	CASSINLGVDTQYF
TRBV21-1	TRBJ2-7	.	.	TGTGCCAACGAGGGTGGGACGGGGGAGCAGTACTTC	CANEGGTGEQYF
TRBV10-1	TRBJ2-3	.	.	TGCGCCAGCAGTGTCGGGTACACAGATACGCAGTATTTT	CASSVGYTDTQYF
TRBV12-3/TRBV12-4	TRBJ1-1	.	.	TGTGCCAGCAGGAGAAACACTGAAGCTTTCTTT	CASRRNTEAFF
TRBV6-2/TRBV6-3	TRBJ1-1	once	.	TGTGCCAGCAGTCCATGGGACAATGTACGGACTGAAGCTTTCTTT	CASSPWDNVRTEAFF
TRBV4-2	TRBJ2-4	.	TRBD2	TGTGCCAGCAGCCAAGTGGTCAGGGAGGGAAACATTCAGTACTTC	CASSQVVREGNIQYF
TRBV27	TRBJ2-7	.	.	TGTGCCAGCAGTCCTTGGACAACCTCCTACGAGCAGTACTTC	CASSPWTTSYEQYF
TRBV7-9	TRBJ1-2	.	TRBD1	TGTGCCAGCAGCGGGGGACAGGACGAAACTGGTGGCTACACCTTC	CASSGGQDETGGYTF